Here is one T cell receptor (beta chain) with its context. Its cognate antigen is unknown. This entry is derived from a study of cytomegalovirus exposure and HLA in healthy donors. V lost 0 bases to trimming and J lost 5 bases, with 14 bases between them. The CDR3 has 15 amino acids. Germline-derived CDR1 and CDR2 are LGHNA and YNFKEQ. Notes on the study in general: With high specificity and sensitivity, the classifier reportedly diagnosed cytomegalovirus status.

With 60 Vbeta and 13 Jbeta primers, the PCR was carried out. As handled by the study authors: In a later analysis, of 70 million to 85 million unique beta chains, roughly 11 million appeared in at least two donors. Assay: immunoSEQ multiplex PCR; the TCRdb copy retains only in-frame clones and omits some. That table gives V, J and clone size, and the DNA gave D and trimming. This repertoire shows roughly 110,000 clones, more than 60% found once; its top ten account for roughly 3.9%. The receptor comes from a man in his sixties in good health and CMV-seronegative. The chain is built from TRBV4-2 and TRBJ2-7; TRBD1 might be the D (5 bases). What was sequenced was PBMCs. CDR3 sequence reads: CASSQDRQLGNEQYF. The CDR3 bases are TGTGCCAGCAGCCAAGATAGACAGCTAGGGAACGAGCAGTACTTC.